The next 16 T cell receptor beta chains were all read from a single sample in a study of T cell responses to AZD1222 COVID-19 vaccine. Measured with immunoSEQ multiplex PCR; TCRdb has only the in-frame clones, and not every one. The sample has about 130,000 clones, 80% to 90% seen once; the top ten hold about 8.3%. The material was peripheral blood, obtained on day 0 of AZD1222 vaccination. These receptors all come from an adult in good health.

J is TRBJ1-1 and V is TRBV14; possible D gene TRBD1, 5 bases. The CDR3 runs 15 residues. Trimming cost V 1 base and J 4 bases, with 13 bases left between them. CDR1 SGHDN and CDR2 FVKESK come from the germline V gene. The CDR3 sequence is CASSQGGFWGTEAFF. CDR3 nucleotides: TGTGCCAGCAGCCAAGGGGGGTTTTGGGGCACTGAAGCTTTCTTT.

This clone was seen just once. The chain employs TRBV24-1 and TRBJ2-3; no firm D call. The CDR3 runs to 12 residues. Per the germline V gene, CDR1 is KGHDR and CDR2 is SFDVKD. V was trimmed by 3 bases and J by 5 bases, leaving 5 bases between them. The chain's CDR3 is CATSDVGDTQYF. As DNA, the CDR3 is TGTGCCACCAGTGATGTGGGAGATACGCAGTATTTT.

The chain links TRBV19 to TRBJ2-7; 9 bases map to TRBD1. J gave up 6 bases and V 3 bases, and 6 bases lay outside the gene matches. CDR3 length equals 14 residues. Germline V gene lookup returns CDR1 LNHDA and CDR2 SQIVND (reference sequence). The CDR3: CASSMGQGIGEQYF. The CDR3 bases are TGTGCCAGTAGTATGGGACAGGGAATAGGCGAGCAGTACTTC.

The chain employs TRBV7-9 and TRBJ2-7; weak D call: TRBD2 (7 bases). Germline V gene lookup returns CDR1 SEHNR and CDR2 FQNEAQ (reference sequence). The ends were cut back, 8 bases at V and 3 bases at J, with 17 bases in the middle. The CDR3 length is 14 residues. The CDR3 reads CASEGGGTYYEQYF. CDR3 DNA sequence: TGTGCCAGCGAGGGGGGAGGGACTTACTACGAGCAGTACTTC.

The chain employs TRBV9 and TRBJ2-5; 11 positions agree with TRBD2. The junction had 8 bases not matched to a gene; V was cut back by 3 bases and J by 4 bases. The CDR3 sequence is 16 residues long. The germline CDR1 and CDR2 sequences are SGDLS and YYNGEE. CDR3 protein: CASSETSGGRSETQYF. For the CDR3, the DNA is TGTGCCAGCAGCGAAACTAGCGGGGGCCGGTCAGAGACCCAGTACTTC. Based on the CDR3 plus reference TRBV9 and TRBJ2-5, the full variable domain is DSGVTQTPKHLITATGQRVTLRCSPRSGDLSVYWYQQSLDQGLQFLIQYYNGEERAKGNILERFSAQQFPDLHSELNLSSLELGDSALYFCASSETSGGRSETQYFGPGTRLLVL.

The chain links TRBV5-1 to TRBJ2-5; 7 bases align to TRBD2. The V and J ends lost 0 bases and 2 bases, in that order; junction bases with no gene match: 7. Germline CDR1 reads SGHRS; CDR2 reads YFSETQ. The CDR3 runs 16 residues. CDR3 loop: CASSLGGIGRQETQYF. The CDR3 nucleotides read TGCGCCAGCAGCTTGGGGGGAATCGGGAGGCAAGAGACCCAGTACTTC. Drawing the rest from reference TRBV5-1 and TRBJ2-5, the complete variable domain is KAGVTQTPRYLIKTRGQQVTLSCSPISGHRSVSWYQQTPGQGLQFLFEYFSETQRNKGNFPGRFSGRQFSNSRSEMNVSTLELGDSALYLCASSLGGIGRQETQYFGPGTRLLVL.

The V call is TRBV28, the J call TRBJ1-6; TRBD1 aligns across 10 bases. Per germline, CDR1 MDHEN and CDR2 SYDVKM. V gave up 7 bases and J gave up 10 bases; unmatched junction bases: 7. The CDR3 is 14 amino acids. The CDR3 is CASTWDRGGSPLHF. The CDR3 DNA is TGTGCCAGCACCTGGGACAGGGGTGGCTCACCCCTCCACTTT.

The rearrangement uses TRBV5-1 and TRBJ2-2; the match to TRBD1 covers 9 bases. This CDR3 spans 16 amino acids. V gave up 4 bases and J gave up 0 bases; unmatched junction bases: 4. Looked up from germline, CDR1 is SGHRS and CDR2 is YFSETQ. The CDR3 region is CASSTGTGTNTGELFF. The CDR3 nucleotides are TGCGCCAGCAGCACTGGGACAGGGACGAACACCGGGGAGCTGTTTTTT.

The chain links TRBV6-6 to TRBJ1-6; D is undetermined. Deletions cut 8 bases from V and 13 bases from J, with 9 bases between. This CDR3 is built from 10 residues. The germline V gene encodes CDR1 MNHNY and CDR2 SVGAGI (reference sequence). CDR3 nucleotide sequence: TGTGCCAGCGGGTTGGCGCCCCTCCACTTT. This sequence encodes CASGLAPLHF.

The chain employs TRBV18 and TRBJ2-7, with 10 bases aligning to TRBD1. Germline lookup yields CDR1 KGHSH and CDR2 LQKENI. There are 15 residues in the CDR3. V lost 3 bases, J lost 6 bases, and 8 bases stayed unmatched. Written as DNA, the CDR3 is TGTGCCAGCTCACCCGCCCGGGACAGGGGTATCGAGCAGTACTTC. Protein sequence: CASSPARDRGIEQYF. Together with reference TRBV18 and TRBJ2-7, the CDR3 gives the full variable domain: NAGVMQNPRHLVRRRGQEARLRCSPMKGHSHVYWYRQLPEEGLKFMVYLQKENIIDESGMPKERFSAEFPKEGPSILRIQQVVRGDSAAYFCASSPARDRGIEQYFGPGTRLTVT.

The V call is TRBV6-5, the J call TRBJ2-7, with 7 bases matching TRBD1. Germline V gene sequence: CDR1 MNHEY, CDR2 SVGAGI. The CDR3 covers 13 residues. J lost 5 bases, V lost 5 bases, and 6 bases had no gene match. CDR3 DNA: TGTGCCAGCAGTCAAACAGGGGTCAACGAGCAGTACTTC. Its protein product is CASSQTGVNEQYF.

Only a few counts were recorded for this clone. The CDR3 nucleotides read TGTGCCAGCAGCACCTTCGGACAGGATAAAAACATTCAGTACTTC. This encodes CASSTFGQDKNIQYF. This rearrangement joins TRBV7-2 to TRBJ2-4; 7 positions match TRBD1. With 5 bases clipped from V and 4 bases from J, the junction kept 8 bases outside the gene matches. The CDR3 runs to 15 residues. Germline CDR1 reads SGHTA; CDR2 reads FQGNSA. The full variable domain, rest sourced from reference TRBV7-2 and TRBJ2-4, is GAGVSQSPSNKVTEKGKDVELRCDPISGHTALYWYRQSLGQGLEFLIYFQGNSAPDKSGLPSDRFSAERTGGSVSTLTIQRTQQEDSAVYLCASSTFGQDKNIQYFGAGTRLSVL.

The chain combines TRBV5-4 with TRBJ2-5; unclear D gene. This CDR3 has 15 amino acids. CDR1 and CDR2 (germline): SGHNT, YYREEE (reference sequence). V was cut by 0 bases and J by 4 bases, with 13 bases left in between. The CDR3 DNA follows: TGTGCCAGCAGCTTGGGACCACCGCTGGGAGAGACCCAGTACTTC. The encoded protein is CASSLGPPLGETQYF.

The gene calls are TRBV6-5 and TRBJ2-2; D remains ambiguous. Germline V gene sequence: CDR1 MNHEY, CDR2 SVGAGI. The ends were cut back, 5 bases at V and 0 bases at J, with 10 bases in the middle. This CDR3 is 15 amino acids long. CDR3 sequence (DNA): TGTGCCAGCAGTCCTTCCCGGGCGAACACCGGGGAGCTGTTTTTT. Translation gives CASSPSRANTGELFF.

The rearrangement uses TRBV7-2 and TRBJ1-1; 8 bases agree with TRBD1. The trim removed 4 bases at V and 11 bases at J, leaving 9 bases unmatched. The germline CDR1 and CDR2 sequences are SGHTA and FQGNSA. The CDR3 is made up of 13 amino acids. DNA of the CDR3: TGTGCCAGCAGCTATTACAGGGGGAATGGGGCTTTCTTT. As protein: CASSYYRGNGAFF.

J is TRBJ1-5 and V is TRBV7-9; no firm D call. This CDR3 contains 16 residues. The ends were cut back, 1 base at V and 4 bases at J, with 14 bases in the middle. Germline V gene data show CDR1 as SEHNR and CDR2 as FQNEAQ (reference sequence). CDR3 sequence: CASSLVEGIGNQPQHF. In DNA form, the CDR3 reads TGTGCCAGCAGCTTAGTCGAAGGGATAGGTAATCAGCCCCAGCATTTT.